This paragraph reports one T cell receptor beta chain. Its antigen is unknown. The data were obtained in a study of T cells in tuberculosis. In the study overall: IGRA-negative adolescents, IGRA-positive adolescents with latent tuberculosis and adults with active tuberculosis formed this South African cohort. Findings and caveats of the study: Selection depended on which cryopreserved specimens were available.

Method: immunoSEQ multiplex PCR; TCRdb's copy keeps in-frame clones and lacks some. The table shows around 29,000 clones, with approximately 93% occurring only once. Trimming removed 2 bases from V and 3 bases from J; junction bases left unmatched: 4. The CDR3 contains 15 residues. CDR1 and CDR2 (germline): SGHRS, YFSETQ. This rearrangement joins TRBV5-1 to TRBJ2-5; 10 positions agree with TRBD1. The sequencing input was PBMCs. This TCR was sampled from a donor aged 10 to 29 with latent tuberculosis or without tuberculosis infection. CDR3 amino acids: CASSFATGGKETQYF. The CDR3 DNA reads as TGCGCCAGCAGCTTTGCGACAGGGGGCAAAGAGACCCAGTACTTC.